The T cell receptor (beta chain) described here comes from a study of T cell changes during pregnancy in multiple sclerosis. Sequencing was performed with immunoSEQ multiplex PCR; in TCRdb, only in-frame clones are kept and a portion is missing. The profile shows fewer than 55,000 clones, approximately 91% of them singletons. The CDR3 is 15 residues long. Trimming at V came to 6 bases and at J to 5 bases, leaving 7 bases not matched to a gene. CDR1 SEHNR and CDR2 FQNEAQ come from the germline V gene (reference sequence). This clone has a single count. The chain links TRBV7-9 to TRBJ2-5; 12 positions match TRBD2. The clonotype was recovered from a female donor with multiple sclerosis, enrolled in a pregnancy study. Sample: CD4+ T cells from peripheral blood mononuclear cells, taken in the third trimester of pregnancy. The CDR3 loop reads CASSSSGGVWETQYF. Here the CDR3 DNA reads TGTGCCAGCAGTTCTAGCGGGGGGGTATGGGAGACCCAGTACTTC.